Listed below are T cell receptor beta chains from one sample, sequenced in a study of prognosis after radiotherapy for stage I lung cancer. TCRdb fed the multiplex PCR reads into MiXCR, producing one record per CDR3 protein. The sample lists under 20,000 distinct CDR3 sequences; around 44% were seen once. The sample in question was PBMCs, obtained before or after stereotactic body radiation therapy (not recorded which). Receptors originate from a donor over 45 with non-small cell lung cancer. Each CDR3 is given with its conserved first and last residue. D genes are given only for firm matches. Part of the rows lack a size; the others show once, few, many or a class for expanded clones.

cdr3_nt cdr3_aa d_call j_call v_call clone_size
TGCGCCAGCAAGCATCTCTGCGACAGGGATGAAAAACTGTTTTTT CASKHLCDRDEKLFF TRBD1 TRBJ1-4 TRBV5-1 .
TGTGCCAGCAGTGCGAGACTAGCGGGAGGGGGCGAGCAGTACTTC CASSARLAGGGEQYF TRBD2 TRBJ2-7 TRBV12-3/TRBV12-4 .
TGTGCCTGGAGTGTACCAACTGGGGGCGCTTTCTTT CAWSVPTGGAFF . TRBJ1-1 TRBV30 .
TGTGTCAGCAGCTTTGGTTTCCGGGACTCGGCCTATAATTCACCCATCCACTTT CVSSFGFRDSAYNSPIHF . TRBJ1-6 TRBV7-2 .
TGCGCCAGCAGCTTGGCGGTGCGCTCCTACGAGCAGTACTTC CASSLAVRSYEQYF . TRBJ2-7 TRBV5-1 many
TGTGCCAGCAGTCCAAATAACAGGATTTTCTATGGCTACACCTTC CASSPNNRIFYGYTF . TRBJ1-2 TRBV28 .
TGTGCCAGCAGTGACGCTACCGGGACAGCGAACACCGGGGAGCTGTTTTTT CASSDATGTANTGELFF TRBD1 TRBJ2-2 TRBV12-3/TRBV12-4 many
TGCGCCAGCAGCTTGGGGACTACTAGCGGGTTGGAGACCCAGTACTTC CASSLGTTSGLETQYF TRBD2 TRBJ2-5 TRBV5-1 many
TGCAGCGTTGGCGTGGGGTTGGGGGGGCGCTATGAGCAGTTCTTC CSVGVGLGGRYEQFF . TRBJ2-1 TRBV29-1 many
TGCAGTGCTAGGCACTTGCAGACTAGCGGGAGTTTCGACGAGCAGTACTTC CSARHLQTSGSFDEQYF TRBD2 TRBJ2-7 TRBV20-1 many
TGTGCTAGTGGTTTGGTACAGGGGGCTTCCTACGAGCAGTACTTC CASGLVQGASYEQYF TRBD1 TRBJ2-7 TRBV12-5 .
TGTGCCAGCAGTTTTTACAGGGGGCTTGGAAACACTGAAGCTTTCTTT CASSFYRGLGNTEAFF TRBD1 TRBJ1-1 TRBV28 many
TGTGCCAGCGGAAAAGATACGCAGTATTTT CASGKDTQYF . TRBJ2-3 TRBV6-1 many
TGTGCCAGTAGGGTCGAGGGGCGGTCCACAGATACGCAGTATTTT CASRVEGRSTDTQYF . TRBJ2-3 TRBV19 many
TGTGCCAGCAGCTTAATAGCGGGGGGCCTGACCTACGAGCAGTACTTC CASSLIAGGLTYEQYF TRBD2 TRBJ2-7 TRBV28 .
TGTGCCAGCAGCCCTTTCGGGGCCAACGTCCTGACTTTC CASSPFGANVLTF . TRBJ2-6 TRBV11-2 many
TGCGCCAGCAGAAGGTCAGCCGACACCGGGGAGCTGTTTTTT CASRRSADTGELFF . TRBJ2-2 TRBV5-1 .
TGTGCCAGCAGTTTAAGCAGATACTACAATGAGCAGTTCTTC CASSLSRYYNEQFF . TRBJ2-1 TRBV27 once
TGCAGTGCTACAACCGTGGGACTAGGCTACGAGCAGTACTTC CSATTVGLGYEQYF TRBD2 TRBJ2-7 TRBV20-1 many
TGTGCCAGCAGTTTTGGCGTCTCCTACGAGCAGTACTTC CASSFGVSYEQYF . TRBJ2-7 TRBV28 .
TGTGCCAGTACCCCCGGGACAGGGCATGGCTACACCTTC CASTPGTGHGYTF TRBD1 TRBJ1-2 TRBV19 many
TGCGCCAGCAGCCCAGGATTGGGGGCTTCGGACACCGGGGAGCTGTTTTTT CASSPGLGASDTGELFF . TRBJ2-2 TRBV5-1 many
TGTGCCAGCAGTCCAGGCTCGCTGGGCACAGATACGCAGTATTTT CASSPGSLGTDTQYF . TRBJ2-3 TRBV12-3/TRBV12-4 many
TGTGCCAGCAGCTTTCAGGGGAGGGAGACCCAGTACTTC CASSFQGRETQYF . TRBJ2-5 TRBV7-2 many
TGCAGTGCTAGATCCCCCTGGAGGGGGGAGACCCAGTACTTC CSARSPWRGETQYF . TRBJ2-5 TRBV20-1 many
TGTGCCAGCAGTGTTAATGGTCAAGAGACCCAGTACTTC CASSVNGQETQYF . TRBJ2-5 TRBV27 many
TGTGCCAGCAGCTTAGCTAGCGGGTGGGCCGGAGAGCAGTTCTTC CASSLASGWAGEQFF TRBD2 TRBJ2-1 TRBV7-8 .
TGTGCCAGCAGTTACAAGCGGGGGGCCCCTGGAAACACCATATATTTT CASSYKRGAPGNTIYF . TRBJ1-3 TRBV6-5 many
TGTGCCAGCAGCACCGAAGTCGATGTTTCCCAGGGCGCCTACGAGCAGTACTTC CASSTEVDVSQGAYEQYF . TRBJ2-7 TRBV7-2 .
TGCGCCAGCAGCGTGGGGCTAGCGGGGGACTCTGATACGCAGTATTTT CASSVGLAGDSDTQYF TRBD2 TRBJ2-3 TRBV5-1 many
TGCAGCGTTGACTGGGGCACAGATACGCAGTATTTT CSVDWGTDTQYF . TRBJ2-3 TRBV29-1 .
TGTGCCAGCAGTCAAGCGAGCAGGGAAAATGGCTACACCTTC CASSQASRENGYTF . TRBJ1-2 TRBV14 many
TGCAGTGCTATTAAAGGAAAACAAGAGACCCAGTACTTC CSAIKGKQETQYF . TRBJ2-5 TRBV20-1 many
TGTGCCAGCAGCCGGGAGCCGCAGGCCGGGGAGCTGTTTTTT CASSREPQAGELFF . TRBJ2-2 TRBV11-1 few
TGTGCCAGCAGCCAAGCAAGCGGGAGGTCCTACGAGCAGTACTTC CASSQASGRSYEQYF TRBD2 TRBJ2-7 TRBV4-2 .
TGTGCCAGCAGTTACGAAGGGCGCTGGTCTCGGGCCAACGTCCTGACTTTC CASSYEGRWSRANVLTF . TRBJ2-6 TRBV6-5 .
TGCGCCAGCAGCTTGGCTCGGGACACTGAAGCTTTCTTT CASSLARDTEAFF . TRBJ1-1 TRBV5-1 many
TGTGCCAGCAGCGTAGTTAGGGGAACCACCGGGGAGCTGTTTTTT CASSVVRGTTGELFF . TRBJ2-2 TRBV9 .
TGTGCCAGCAGCGGGACACCAGGCTACGAGCAGTACTTC CASSGTPGYEQYF . TRBJ2-7 TRBV7-9 .
TGTGCCAGCAGTTTAGGTCTAGCGGGAGTCGGGGAGCAGTTCTTC CASSLGLAGVGEQFF TRBD2 TRBJ2-1 TRBV27 once
TGTGCCACCAGCAGAGCTCAGTTTGGAAACACCATATATTTT CATSRAQFGNTIYF . TRBJ1-3 TRBV15 many
TGCGCCAGCAGCTTGGACAGGGACACTGAAGCTTTCTTT CASSLDRDTEAFF . TRBJ1-1 TRBV5-1 many
TGTGCCAGCAGCTCATACTCTGGAAACACCATATATTTT CASSSYSGNTIYF . TRBJ1-3 TRBV7-2 .
TGTGCCAGCCATACCTGGGGAATGAGATACAATGAGCAGTTCTTC CASHTWGMRYNEQFF . TRBJ2-1 TRBV6-1 many
TGTGCCAGCACCCAGAACGGGGAAGAGACCCAGTACTTC CASTQNGEETQYF . TRBJ2-5 TRBV3-1 many
TGTGCCTGGAAAGCGAAGGGACAGGGCCCCAACTATGGCTACACCTTC CAWKAKGQGPNYGYTF TRBD1 TRBJ1-2 TRBV30 .
TGTGCCAGCAGGGCAGATGCAACTAATGAAAAACTGTTTTTT CASRADATNEKLFF . TRBJ1-4 TRBV2 many
TGCGCCAGCAGCCACGCCGGGACAGGGGGTAATGGCTACACCTTC CASSHAGTGGNGYTF TRBD1 TRBJ1-2 TRBV5-1 medium-sized
TGTGCCAGCAGTGGGACGAGGTACACCTTC CASSGTRYTF . TRBJ1-2 TRBV28 .
TGTGACAGCAGCCAAGATCTGACAGGTGAGCAGTTCTTC CDSSQDLTGEQFF . TRBJ2-1 TRBV14 .
TGCAGTGCTAGCCCCCTAGCGGGAGGTTTCTACGAGCAGTACTTC CSASPLAGGFYEQYF TRBD2 TRBJ2-7 TRBV20-1 many
TGTGCCAGTAGTGTCGGGGCTAGCGGGATCTCCTACGAGCAGTACTTC CASSVGASGISYEQYF TRBD2 TRBJ2-7 TRBV19 .
TGTGCCAGCAGCCCATCCGGGCGGGGTAGGCGGCAAGAGACCCAGTACTTC CASSPSGRGRRQETQYF . TRBJ2-5 TRBV7-2 many
TGTGCCAGCACTACTGGACTAGCGGGAAACACCGGGGAGCTGTTTTTT CASTTGLAGNTGELFF TRBD2 TRBJ2-2 TRBV2 many